The rows below give T cell receptor beta chains drawn from one sample of a study of a mutant IDH1 vaccine in newly diagnosed glioma. Profiled with immunoSEQ multiplex PCR; TCRdb holds only in-frame clones, not every one. The top ten hold 2.4% of the sample, which has around 53,000 clones, 86% seen once. The source was PBMCs, collected from a glioma patient treated with radiotherapy, temozolomide or both. The receptors here all came from a man in his forties or fifties with glioma. The CDR3 runs from the conserved cysteine through the conserved F or W. D genes are given only for firm matches. A row's size may be missing; if present it is once, few, many or a size class.

clone size	CDR3 length	V gene	J gene	D gene	CDR3 protein	CDR3 DNA
few	13	TRBV7-3	TRBJ1-2	.	CASSQRGGGGYTF	TGTGCCAGCAGCCAACGGGGCGGTGGTGGCTACACCTTC
.	14	TRBV13	TRBJ2-1	.	CASSLRTAYNEQFF	TGTGCCAGCAGCTTAAGGACTGCCTACAATGAGCAGTTCTTC
once	15	TRBV5-1	TRBJ1-2	TRBD1	CASSLGQGTNYGYTF	TGCGCCAGCAGCTTGGGACAGGGTACTAACTATGGCTACACCTTC
.	14	TRBV29-1	TRBJ2-3	TRBD1	CSVLGQGARDTQYF	TGCAGCGTCCTCGGACAGGGGGCGAGAGATACGCAGTATTTT
.	14	TRBV5-6	TRBJ1-1	.	CASSLTGRNTEAFF	TGTGCCAGCAGCTTGACAGGGCGGAACACTGAAGCTTTCTTT
.	13	TRBV13	TRBJ2-2	.	CASSLGTPGELFF	TGTGCCAGCAGCTTAGGGACCCCCGGGGAGCTGTTTTTT
.	14	TRBV5-1	TRBJ2-3	.	CASSSGRSTDTQYF	TGCGCCAGCAGCTCGGGCAGGAGCACAGATACGCAGTATTTT
.	15	TRBV19	TRBJ1-5	TRBD1	CASSILGGGNQPQHF	TGTGCCAGTAGTATTCTAGGGGGCGGGAATCAGCCCCAGCATTTT
once	14	TRBV6-5	TRBJ1-2	.	CASSYDGQGHGYTF	TGTGCCAGCAGTTACGATGGGCAGGGGCATGGCTACACCTTC
.	13	TRBV4-1	TRBJ2-3	TRBD2	CASSQGVAGAQYF	TGCGCCAGCAGCCAAGGGGTAGCGGGGGCCCAGTATTTT
.	15	TRBV4-1	TRBJ2-1	.	CASSQDITSLVEQFF	TGCGCCAGCAGCCAAGATATCACCAGCCTGGTTGAGCAGTTCTTC
.	21	TRBV9	TRBJ2-2	TRBD2	CASSVGLAGRVTGGRTGELFF	TGTGCCAGCAGCGTAGGATTGGCGGGTCGGGTGACGGGAGGGCGGACCGGGGAGCTGTTTTTT
.	14	TRBV6-1	TRBJ2-4	TRBD2	CASTLGGSTNIQYF	TGTGCCAGCACCCTCGGCGGGAGTACAAACATTCAGTACTTC
.	18	TRBV9	TRBJ2-3	TRBD2	CASSVEGGARGNTDTQYF	TGTGCCAGCAGCGTAGAGGGAGGGGCCCGGGGGAACACAGATACGCAGTATTTT
.	14	TRBV6-5	TRBJ1-5	.	CASSKTGMSQPQHF	TGTGCCAGCAGTAAAACAGGGATGAGTCAGCCCCAGCATTTT
.	15	TRBV6-5	TRBJ2-6	TRBD1	CASSYRGSGANVLTF	TGTGCCAGCAGCTACAGGGGTTCTGGGGCCAACGTCCTGACTTTC
.	14	TRBV9	TRBJ2-1	TRBD1	CASSARTGEYEQFF	TGTGCCAGCAGCGCCCGCACAGGGGAGTATGAGCAGTTCTTC
.	16	TRBV19	TRBJ2-4	TRBD2	CASSPSSGRAKNIQYF	TGTGCCAGTAGCCCTTCTAGCGGGAGGGCCAAAAACATTCAGTACTTC
.	13	TRBV10-3	TRBJ2-1	.	CAIATGTYNEQFF	TGTGCCATCGCGACAGGTACCTACAATGAGCAGTTCTTC